Listed below are T cell receptor beta chains from one sample, sequenced in a study of cytomegalovirus exposure and HLA in healthy donors. Only in-frame clones appear in the TCRdb table, and some are missing; sequencing was by immunoSEQ multiplex PCR. The repertoire consists of about 120,000 clones, with under 90% occurring once and the leading ten covering 2% to 2.5%. Sequencing was performed on PBMCs. These receptors came from a woman younger than 45 in good health and CMV-seronegative. CDR3s include the opening cysteine and the closing phenylalanine or tryptophan. Each record gives: V gene, J gene, clone size, CDR3 length, D gene, CDR3 protein, CDR3 DNA. The D gene is left open where the match is weak. Clone size, where shown, is once, few, many, or a class for clones that have expanded.

v_call: TRBV19
j_call: TRBJ2-1
clone_size: NA
cdr3_length: 16
d_call: TRBD1
cdr3_aa: CASSIAGQSSYNEQFF
cdr3_nt: TGTGCCAGTAGTATAGCGGGACAGAGCTCCTACAATGAGCAGTTCTTC

v_call: TRBV28
j_call: TRBJ2-5
clone_size: NA
cdr3_length: 16
d_call: TRBD2
cdr3_aa: CASSNSGTSVKETQYF
cdr3_nt: TGTGCCAGCAGTAACTCCGGGACTAGCGTAAAAGAGACCCAGTACTTC

v_call: TRBV6-1
j_call: TRBJ1-1
clone_size: NA
cdr3_length: 13
d_call: NA
cdr3_aa: CASSVQGYTEAFF
cdr3_nt: TGTGCCAGCAGTGTACAGGGTTACACTGAAGCTTTCTTT

v_call: TRBV28
j_call: TRBJ2-5
clone_size: NA
cdr3_length: 11
d_call: TRBD1
cdr3_aa: CASRTGETQYF
cdr3_nt: TGTGCCAGCAGGACAGGGGAGACCCAGTACTTC

v_call: TRBV5-1
j_call: TRBJ1-6
clone_size: many
cdr3_length: 16
d_call: NA
cdr3_aa: CASSAVSGPRNSPLHF
cdr3_nt: TGCGCCAGCAGCGCAGTCTCCGGCCCGAGGAATTCACCCCTCCACTTT

v_call: TRBV4-3
j_call: TRBJ2-3
clone_size: NA
cdr3_length: 17
d_call: TRBD2
cdr3_aa: CASSQDRPGGRGDTQYF
cdr3_nt: TGCGCCAGCAGCCAAGATAGGCCGGGGGGGAGGGGAGATACGCAGTATTTT

v_call: TRBV5-6
j_call: TRBJ1-2
clone_size: NA
cdr3_length: 13
d_call: NA
cdr3_aa: CASRQRANYGYTF
cdr3_nt: TGTGCCAGCAGGCAGCGAGCTAACTATGGCTACACCTTC

v_call: TRBV7-2
j_call: TRBJ2-7
clone_size: NA
cdr3_length: 14
d_call: TRBD1
cdr3_aa: CASSPGTGEYEQYF
cdr3_nt: TGTGCCAGCAGCCCCGGGACAGGGGAATACGAGCAGTACTTC

v_call: TRBV10-3
j_call: TRBJ2-7
clone_size: NA
cdr3_length: 14
d_call: TRBD2
cdr3_aa: CAISVKRGGYEQYF
cdr3_nt: TGTGCCATCAGTGTAAAGCGGGGGGGCTACGAGCAGTACTTC

v_call: TRBV9
j_call: TRBJ2-6
clone_size: NA
cdr3_length: 19
d_call: TRBD1
cdr3_aa: CASSVAPDRGRSGANVLTF
cdr3_nt: TGTGCCAGCAGCGTAGCCCCAGACAGGGGACGCTCTGGGGCCAACGTCCTGACTTTC

v_call: TRBV9
j_call: TRBJ2-5
clone_size: NA
cdr3_length: 14
d_call: TRBD1
cdr3_aa: CASRNRGQQETQYF
cdr3_nt: TGTGCCAGCAGGAACAGGGGACAGCAAGAGACCCAGTACTTC

v_call: TRBV27
j_call: TRBJ2-6
clone_size: NA
cdr3_length: 16
d_call: NA
cdr3_aa: CASRVEAQTGANVLTF
cdr3_nt: TGTGCCAGCAGAGTTGAGGCACAAACTGGGGCCAACGTCCTGACTTTC

v_call: TRBV9
j_call: TRBJ2-5
clone_size: NA
cdr3_length: 18
d_call: TRBD2
cdr3_aa: CASSARGTSGVNQETQYF
cdr3_nt: TGTGCCAGCAGCGCGAGGGGAACTAGCGGGGTAAACCAAGAGACCCAGTACTTC

v_call: TRBV19
j_call: TRBJ1-1
clone_size: NA
cdr3_length: 16
d_call: NA
cdr3_aa: CASSMWTSKVNTEAFF
cdr3_nt: TGTGCCAGTAGTATGTGGACAAGTAAGGTGAACACTGAAGCTTTCTTT